This T cell receptor (beta chain) was documented in a study of T cell responses to AZD1222 COVID-19 vaccine. General study results and limits: The donor cohort was predominantly white British with a female majority, and clonal diversity may have been underestimated. Two AZD1222 administrations were followed by greater Spike-specific TCR breadth and depth. CD4 TCRs covered the whole spike, strongest at regions 160-218 and 743-854.

Sequencing was performed with immunoSEQ multiplex PCR; in TCRdb, only in-frame clones are kept and a portion is missing. The table includes tens of thousands of clones, 88% detected once. Germline lookup yields CDR1 MDHEN and CDR2 SYDVKM. With 9 bases removed from V and 2 bases from J, the gap between germline ends came to 14 bases. CDR3 size: 14 residues. As regards this clone: Its antigen is unknown.

The sample here was peripheral blood, taken on day 0 of AZD1222 vaccination. This chain uses TRBV28 with TRBJ1-5; D possibly corresponds to TRBD1 (5 bases). The clonotype was recovered from an adult in good health. CDR3 protein: CASLWGNGNQPQHF. CDR3 sequence (DNA): TGTGCCAGTTTATGGGGGAACGGCAATCAGCCCCAGCATTTT.